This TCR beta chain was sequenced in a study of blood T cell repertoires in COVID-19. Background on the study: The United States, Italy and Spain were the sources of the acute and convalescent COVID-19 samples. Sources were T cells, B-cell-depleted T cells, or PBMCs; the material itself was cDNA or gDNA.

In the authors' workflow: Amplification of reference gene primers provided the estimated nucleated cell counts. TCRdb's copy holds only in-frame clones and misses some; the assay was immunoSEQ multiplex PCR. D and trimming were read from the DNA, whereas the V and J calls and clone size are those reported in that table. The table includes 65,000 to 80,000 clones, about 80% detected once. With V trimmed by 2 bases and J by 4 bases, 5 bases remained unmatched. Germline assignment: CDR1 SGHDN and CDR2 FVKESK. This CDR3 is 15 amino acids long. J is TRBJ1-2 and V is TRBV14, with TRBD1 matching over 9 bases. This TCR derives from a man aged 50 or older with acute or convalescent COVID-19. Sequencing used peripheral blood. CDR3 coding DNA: TGTGCCAGCAGCCAAACCGGACAGGGGCGCTATGGCTACACCTTC. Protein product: CASSQTGQGRYGYTF.